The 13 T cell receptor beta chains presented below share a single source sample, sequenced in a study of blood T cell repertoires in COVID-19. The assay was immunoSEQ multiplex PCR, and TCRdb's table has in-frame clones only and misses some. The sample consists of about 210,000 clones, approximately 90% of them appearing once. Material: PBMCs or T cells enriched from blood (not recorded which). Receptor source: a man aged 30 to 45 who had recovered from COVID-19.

CDR3 sequence reads: CASSLGDFTGFDGYTF. The CDR3 region has the DNA TGTGCCAGCAGCCTCGGAGATTTCACAGGGTTCGATGGCTACACCTTC. The V call is TRBV21-1, the J call TRBJ1-2; the table's D gene call, TRBD1, was not cross checked with the DNA. TRBV21-1 is termed a pseudogene. This CDR3 comprises 16 residues.

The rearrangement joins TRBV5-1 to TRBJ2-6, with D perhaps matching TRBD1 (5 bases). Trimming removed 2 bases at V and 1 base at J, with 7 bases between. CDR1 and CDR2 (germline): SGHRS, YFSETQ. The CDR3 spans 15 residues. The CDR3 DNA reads TGCGCCAGCAGCTTTGGACAATCTGGGGCCAACGTCCTGACTTTC. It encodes CASSFGQSGANVLTF.

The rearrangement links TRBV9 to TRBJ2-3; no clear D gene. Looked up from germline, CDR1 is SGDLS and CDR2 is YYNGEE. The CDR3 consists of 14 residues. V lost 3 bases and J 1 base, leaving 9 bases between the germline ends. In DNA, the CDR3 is TGTGCCAGCAGCGCGCCCGGAGGCACAGATACGCAGTATTTT. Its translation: CASSAPGGTDTQYF.

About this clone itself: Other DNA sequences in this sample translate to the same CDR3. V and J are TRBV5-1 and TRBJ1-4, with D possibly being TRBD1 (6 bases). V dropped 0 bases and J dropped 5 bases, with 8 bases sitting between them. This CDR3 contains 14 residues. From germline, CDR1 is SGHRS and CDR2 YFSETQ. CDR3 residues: CASSLDRVNEKLFF. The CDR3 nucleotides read TGCGCCAGCAGCTTGGACAGGGTGAATGAAAAACTGTTTTTT.

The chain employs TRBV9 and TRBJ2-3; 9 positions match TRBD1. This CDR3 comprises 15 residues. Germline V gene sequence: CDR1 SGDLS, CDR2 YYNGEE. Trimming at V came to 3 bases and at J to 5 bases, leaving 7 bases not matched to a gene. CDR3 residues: CASSARTGEQDTQYF. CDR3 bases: TGTGCCAGCAGCGCAAGGACAGGGGAACAAGATACGCAGTATTTT.

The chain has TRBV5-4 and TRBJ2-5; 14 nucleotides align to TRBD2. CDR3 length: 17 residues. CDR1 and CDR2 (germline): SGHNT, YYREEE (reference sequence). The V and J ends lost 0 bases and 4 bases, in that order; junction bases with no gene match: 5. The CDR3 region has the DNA TGTGCCAGCAGCTTGGAAGGACTAGCGGGAGGACGAGAGACCCAGTACTTC. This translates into CASSLEGLAGGRETQYF.

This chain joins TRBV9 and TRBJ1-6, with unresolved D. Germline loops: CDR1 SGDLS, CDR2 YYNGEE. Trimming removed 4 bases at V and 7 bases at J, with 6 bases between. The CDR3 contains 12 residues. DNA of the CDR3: TGTGCCAGCAGCCCCACAAATTCACCCCTCCACTTT. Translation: CASSPTNSPLHF.

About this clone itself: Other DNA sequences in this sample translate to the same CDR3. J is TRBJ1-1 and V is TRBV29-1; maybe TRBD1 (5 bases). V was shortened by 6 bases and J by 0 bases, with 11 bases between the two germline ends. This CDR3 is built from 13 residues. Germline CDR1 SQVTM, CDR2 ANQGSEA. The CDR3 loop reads CSVAGLMNTEAFF. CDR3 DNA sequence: TGCAGCGTGGCAGGGTTAATGAACACTGAAGCTTTCTTT. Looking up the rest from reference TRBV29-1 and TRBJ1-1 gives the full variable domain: SAVISQKPSRDICQRGTSLTIQCQVDSQVTMMFWYRQQPGQSLTLIATANQGSEATYESGFVIDKFPISRPNLTFSTLTVSNMSPEDSSIYLCSVAGLMNTEAFFGQGTRLTVV.

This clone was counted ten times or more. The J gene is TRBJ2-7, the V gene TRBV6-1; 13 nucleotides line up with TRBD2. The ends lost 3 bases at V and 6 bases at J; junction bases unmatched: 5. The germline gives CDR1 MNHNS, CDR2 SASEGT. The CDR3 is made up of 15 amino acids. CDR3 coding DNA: TGTGCCAGCAGTGAGGAGACTAGCGGGGGGTTCGAGCAGTACTTC. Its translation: CASSEETSGGFEQYF.

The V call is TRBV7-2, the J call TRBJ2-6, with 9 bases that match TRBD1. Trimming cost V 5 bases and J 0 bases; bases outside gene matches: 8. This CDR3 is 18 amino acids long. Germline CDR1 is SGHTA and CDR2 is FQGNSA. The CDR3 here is CASSPRDRVSSGANVLTF. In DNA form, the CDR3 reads TGTGCCAGCAGCCCTCGGGACAGGGTCTCCTCTGGGGCCAACGTCCTGACTTTC.

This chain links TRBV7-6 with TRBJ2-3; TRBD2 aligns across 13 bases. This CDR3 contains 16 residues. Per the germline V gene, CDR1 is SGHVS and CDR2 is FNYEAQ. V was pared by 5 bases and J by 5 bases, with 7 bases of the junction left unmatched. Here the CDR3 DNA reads TGTGCCAGCAGCGAGGGGACTAGCGGGGTTGGAGATACGCAGTATTTT. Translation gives CASSEGTSGVGDTQYF.

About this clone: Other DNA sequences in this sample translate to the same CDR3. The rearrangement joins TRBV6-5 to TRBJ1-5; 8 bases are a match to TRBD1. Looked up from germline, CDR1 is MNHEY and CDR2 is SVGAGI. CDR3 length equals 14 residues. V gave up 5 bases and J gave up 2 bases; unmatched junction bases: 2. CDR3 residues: CASSRGQGNQPQHF. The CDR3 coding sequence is TGTGCCAGCAGTAGGGGACAGGGCAATCAGCCCCAGCATTTT.

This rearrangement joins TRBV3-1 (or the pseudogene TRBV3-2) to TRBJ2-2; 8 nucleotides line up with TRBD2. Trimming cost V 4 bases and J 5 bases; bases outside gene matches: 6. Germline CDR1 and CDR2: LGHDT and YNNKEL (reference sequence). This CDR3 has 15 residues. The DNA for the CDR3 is TGTGCCAGCAGCCCAGGACTAGCCCGGACCGGGGAGCTGTTTTTT. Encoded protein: CASSPGLARTGELFF.